Each of the 13 T cell receptor beta chains below was sequenced from the same sample in a study of cytomegalovirus exposure and HLA in healthy donors. The PCR contained 60 Vbeta and 13 Jbeta primers. The data were produced by immunoSEQ multiplex PCR, yet TCRdb's version contains in-frame clones alone and is incomplete. The data hold 70,000 to 95,000 clones, with 62% observed a single time. The sequencing input was PBMCs. These receptors were obtained from a woman in her 30s in good health and CMV-seropositive.

CDR3 in amino acids: CAGGQDSPHEQYF. The CDR3 DNA sequence: TGTGCCGGGGGACAGGACTCCCCCCACGAGCAGTACTTC. The chain uses TRBV30 and TRBJ2-7; 8 nucleotides align to TRBD1. CDR3 length equals 13 residues. V lost 8 bases, J lost 5 bases, and 11 bases stayed unmatched. Germline loops: CDR1 GTSNPN, CDR2 SVGIG (reference sequence).

J is TRBJ1-1 and V is TRBV6-1; the match to TRBD1 covers 10 bases. CDR1 and CDR2 from the germline V gene are MNHNS and SASEGT. CDR3 length equals 15 residues. The V segment lost 4 bases and the J segment 8 bases; nucleotides outside the gene matches: 10. CDR3 sequence (DNA): TGTGCCAGCAGTGGAGGGGGGACAGGGGAGGGCGAAGCTTTCTTT. It encodes CASSGGGTGEGEAFF.

V usage is TRBV27 and J usage is TRBJ1-1; 8 nucleotides align to TRBD1. The CDR3 sequence is 16 residues long. The germline V gene has CDR1 MNHEY and CDR2 SMNVEV (reference sequence). V lost 6 bases and J lost 0; bases outside the gene matches: 9. The CDR3 DNA sequence: TGTGCCAGCAGACACGGGACAGGTCAGATGAACACTGAAGCTTTCTTT. Its translation: CASRHGTGQMNTEAFF.

This clone was detected a few times. V and J are TRBV15 and TRBJ2-1, with 7 bases identical to TRBD2. CDR1 is LNHNV and CDR2 is YYDKDF in the germline V gene (reference sequence). The CDR3 is 16 residues long. Losses at the gene ends were 5 bases for V and 8 bases for J; bases not matched to a gene: 15. This CDR3 is CATSDVGRGFRDEQFF. In DNA form, the CDR3 reads TGTGCCACCAGCGACGTTGGGCGGGGGTTTCGTGATGAGCAGTTCTTC.

The sample holds a few counts of this clone. The rearrangement joins TRBV25-1 to TRBJ1-1; D is undetermined. The CDR3 spans 16 residues. In germline, CDR1 is MGHDK, CDR2 SYGVNS. Trimming took 6 bases from V and 3 from J, leaving 20 bases between them. The CDR3 DNA is TGTGCCAGCAGCCAGTCGGTGTTACGGGTTGACACTGAAGCTTTCTTT. The encoded protein is CASSQSVLRVDTEAFF.

This clone was observed a single time. This chain connects TRBV6-6 to TRBJ2-7; a weak D match, TRBD1 (5 bases). The length of the CDR3 is 15 residues. Per germline, CDR1 MNHNY and CDR2 SVGAGI (reference sequence). V was trimmed by 2 bases and J by 0 bases, leaving 11 bases between them. The CDR3 spells CASSYDRQSSYEQYF. CDR3 sequence (DNA): TGTGCCAGCAGTTACGATCGACAGAGCTCCTACGAGCAGTACTTC.

V is TRBV5-1 and J is TRBJ2-5; D is possibly TRBD1 (6 bases). Between the trimmed V and J ends, which lost 3 bases and 3 bases, there was a span of 15 bases. The V gene's germline CDR1 is SGHRS and CDR2 YFSETQ. This CDR3 contains 15 residues. The CDR3 loop is CASSSAGTTKETQYF. In DNA, the CDR3 is TGCGCCAGCAGCTCAGCCGGGACAACTAAAGAGACCCAGTACTTC.

The rearrangement links TRBV18 to TRBJ1-6, with D tentatively TRBD1 (6 bases). Germline-derived CDR1 and CDR2 are KGHSH and LQKENI. The V gene lost 4 bases and the J gene lost 7 bases, with 17 bases spanning the gap. This CDR3 region has 16 residues. CDR3 nucleotide sequence: TGTGCCAGCTCACTTCTGGACAGATCCCCAAATTCACCCCTCCACTTT. As protein: CASSLLDRSPNSPLHF.

The genes are TRBV5-4 and TRBJ2-3; a possible D gene is TRBD2 (6 bases). The CDR3 is 16 amino acids. In germline, CDR1 is SGHNT, CDR2 YYREEE (reference sequence). Trimming shortened V by 0 bases and J by 6 bases, and 17 bases separated the two germline ends. The CDR3 spells CASSLALGGAKDTQYF. The DNA of the CDR3 is TGTGCCAGCAGCTTGGCCCTCGGCGGGGCCAAGGATACGCAGTATTTT.

This clone was picked up one time. This sequence joins TRBV10-3 and TRBJ1-6; tentatively, D is TRBD1 (5 bases). This CDR3 contains 14 residues. Trimming took 7 bases from V and 8 from J, leaving 15 bases between them. From germline, CDR1 is ENHRY and CDR2 SYGVKD. CDR3 residues: CAIKQGQGDSPLHF. The CDR3 coding sequence is TGTGCCATCAAACAAGGGCAGGGCGATTCACCCCTCCACTTT.

The chain joins TRBV14 to TRBJ2-2, with 7 bases fitting TRBD1. Germline values: CDR1 SGHDN, CDR2 FVKESK. V was pared by 6 bases and J by 6 bases, with 10 bases of the junction left unmatched. This CDR3 has 15 amino acids. CDR3 amino acids: CASSRQGKRAGELFF. The CDR3 nucleotides read TGTGCCAGCAGTCGACAGGGAAAAAGGGCCGGGGAGCTGTTTTTT.

The genes are TRBV2 and TRBJ1-6; TRBD1 is a possible D gene (6 bases). Germline CDR1 is SNHLY and CDR2 is FYNNEI. Trimming pared 1 base from V and 8 bases from J, leaving 15 bases between. This CDR3 spans 16 amino acids. CDR3 protein: CASSEVPGQSHSPLHF. The CDR3 nucleotides are TGTGCCAGCAGTGAAGTGCCGGGACAATCCCATTCACCCCTCCACTTT.

The J gene is TRBJ2-1, the V gene TRBV25-1; the match to TRBD2 covers 12 bases. There are 14 residues in the CDR3. CDR1 and CDR2 (germline): MGHDK, SYGVNS. Unmatched junction bases numbered 6, after V lost 5 bases and J lost 10 bases. The CDR3 loop is CASSRSSGGAEQFF. The CDR3 nucleotides read TGTGCCAGCAGTCGGTCTAGCGGGGGGGCGGAGCAGTTCTTC.